This is a list of T cell receptor beta chains from one sample in a study of blood T cell repertoires in COVID-19. Here immunoSEQ multiplex PCR was the method, and the copy in TCRdb shows in-frame clones only, minus some. The sample yields roughly 77,000 clones, just over 85% seen once. Sequencing used peripheral blood. These receptors originate from a human donor in a cohort sampled during active COVID-19. Both conserved end residues are part of each CDR3. The order of the fields is V gene, D gene, J gene, CDR3 protein. A D gene is named only where the DNA matches it firmly.

TRBV10-2,NA,TRBJ2-2,CASSESSGYTGELFF
TRBV28,TRBD2,TRBJ2-3,CASRQSGGNTQYF
TRBV5-1,NA,TRBJ1-3,CASSLDWAGPGNTIYF
TRBV6-1,NA,TRBJ2-1,CASSGPPGVRSYNEQFF
TRBV7-2,NA,TRBJ2-3,CAAGGGGSNTQYF
TRBV7-2,TRBD2,TRBJ2-1,CASSLARTSGIRAYNEQFF
TRBV5-6,NA,TRBJ2-1,CASSLPGFSYNEQFF
TRBV3-1/TRBV3-2,TRBD2,TRBJ2-7,CASSQEFLAGGKEQYF
TRBV4-3,TRBD1,TRBJ2-7,CASSPSKGQGAYEQYF
TRBV6-1,NA,TRBJ2-7,CASSEQQGGSTEQYF
TRBV5-1,TRBD2,TRBJ2-2,CASSSEGAGGPNTGELFF
TRBV9,NA,TRBJ2-2,CASSPSGWTGELFF
TRBV7-7,NA,TRBJ2-3,CASSLDRRDTQYF
TRBV7-9,NA,TRBJ2-5,CASSLAEEETQYF
TRBV19,TRBD1,TRBJ1-5,CAGRTGDQPQHF
TRBV5-6,NA,TRBJ2-5,CASTLTPGFGETQYF
TRBV20-1,NA,TRBJ1-5,CSASSGIDQPQHF
TRBV2,TRBD1,TRBJ1-2,CASSRDETQGAAGYTF
TRBV28,NA,TRBJ1-2,CASRFRVGYTF
TRBV5-1,TRBD2,TRBJ2-3,CASSLGGGARTDTQYF
TRBV18,NA,TRBJ2-5,CASSPPPAGETQYF
TRBV7-6,NA,TRBJ2-7,CASSRLAESSYEQYF
TRBV3-1/TRBV3-2,TRBD2,TRBJ2-5,CASSQVTSGDQETQYF
TRBV6-5,NA,TRBJ2-5,CASTVGRGYQETQYF
TRBV7-9,NA,TRBJ1-1,CASSLEGGARRTEAFF
TRBV5-4,NA,TRBJ2-1,CASSLALVKGNHNEQFF
TRBV10-1,NA,TRBJ2-1,CASSESSDPTSSYNEQFF
TRBV18,NA,TRBJ2-2,CASSPPTGGPDTGELFF
TRBV28,NA,TRBJ1-2,CASSRTGLGYTF
TRBV27,NA,TRBJ1-3,CASSFRDGNTIYF
TRBV5-1,TRBD1,TRBJ1-6,CASSLEGQGSSPLHF
TRBV6-4,TRBD2,TRBJ2-1,CASSLAGERDEQFF
TRBV18,TRBD1,TRBJ2-4,CASSPRQGNGLGDIQYF